The rows below give T cell receptor beta chains drawn from one sample of a study of blood T cell repertoires in COVID-19. Profiling relied on immunoSEQ multiplex PCR, and the TCRdb table lists in-frame clones only, not all of them. The repertoire holds tens of thousands of clones, with 70% to 90% as singletons. Input material: peripheral blood. The source of these receptors is a woman older than 75 with active or convalescent COVID-19. Each CDR3 is given with its conserved first and last residue. Each record gives: V gene, J gene, clone size, D gene, CDR3 DNA, CDR3 protein. A D gene is named only where the DNA matches it firmly. Not every row has a clone size; where given, it reads once, few, many or a size class.

V: TRBV2; J: TRBJ1-1; size: -; D: -; DNA: TGTGCCAGCAGTTATTCGCTAATTGAAGCTTTCTTT; CDR3: CASSYSLIEAFF
V: TRBV25-1; J: TRBJ2-5; size: -; D: TRBD2; DNA: TGTGCCAGCAGTCCCTCGGGGGCTAGCGGGGATCAGACCCAGTACTTC; CDR3: CASSPSGASGDQTQYF
V: TRBV19; J: TRBJ1-2; size: -; D: -; DNA: TGTGCCAGTAGTATAGTCCGGGATAGCTATGGCTACACCTTC; CDR3: CASSIVRDSYGYTF
V: TRBV5-1; J: TRBJ2-7; size: few; D: TRBD2; DNA: TGCGCCAGCAGCTCGGGGGGGAACTACGAGCAGTACTTC; CDR3: CASSSGGNYEQYF
V: TRBV4-2; J: TRBJ2-1; size: -; D: TRBD2; DNA: TGTGCCAGCAGCCAAGGGGCGGGAGGGGTTGAGCAGTTCTTC; CDR3: CASSQGAGGVEQFF
V: TRBV5-1; J: TRBJ2-7; size: once; D: TRBD1; DNA: TGCGCCAGCAGCAAAGACAGGGTCTACGAGCAGTACTTC; CDR3: CASSKDRVYEQYF
V: TRBV5-1; J: TRBJ2-2; size: -; D: -; DNA: TGCGCCAGCAGCGGGCTAGCGAGTGACACCGGGGAGCTGTTTTTT; CDR3: CASSGLASDTGELFF
V: TRBV18; J: TRBJ2-3; size: -; D: TRBD1; DNA: TGTGCCAGCTCACCTTCTCAGGGGGTCGAGGCAGATACGCAGTATTTT; CDR3: CASSPSQGVEADTQYF
V: TRBV27; J: TRBJ1-3; size: once; D: -; DNA: TGTGCCAGCAGTCCTGTGGCCTGGGGAAACACCATATATTTT; CDR3: CASSPVAWGNTIYF
V: TRBV5-1; J: TRBJ2-2; size: -; D: TRBD2; DNA: TGCGCCAGCGGTCTGGGGGGGTTCACCGGGGAGCTGTTTTTT; CDR3: CASGLGGFTGELFF
V: TRBV19; J: TRBJ2-5; size: once; D: TRBD2; DNA: TGTGCCAGTAGCACTAGCGGGGGACAAGAGACCCAGTACTTC; CDR3: CASSTSGGQETQYF
V: TRBV19; J: TRBJ2-2; size: -; D: TRBD2; DNA: TGTGCCAGTAACAGACGGGGGGATGGCACCGGGGAGCTGTTTTTT; CDR3: CASNRRGDGTGELFF
V: TRBV7-2; J: TRBJ1-5; size: -; D: TRBD1; DNA: TGTGCCAGCAGCTTAGAAGGGACAGGTTATAGCAATCAGCCCCAGCATTTT; CDR3: CASSLEGTGYSNQPQHF
V: TRBV4-3; J: TRBJ1-1; size: -; D: -; DNA: TGCGCCAGCAGCCAAGGACGGGACACTGAAGCTTTCTTT; CDR3: CASSQGRDTEAFF
V: TRBV5-6; J: TRBJ2-1; size: once; D: -; DNA: TGTGCCAGCAGCTTCGTCGGCGCTTCGGGTAATGAGCAGTTCTTC; CDR3: CASSFVGASGNEQFF
V: TRBV2; J: TRBJ2-7; size: -; D: TRBD1; DNA: TGTGCCAGCGGGGACAGACCCTACGAGCAGTACTTC; CDR3: CASGDRPYEQYF
V: TRBV9; J: TRBJ2-1; size: -; D: -; DNA: TGTGCCAGCAGCCCTAGTCGGGGTTCCTACAATGAGCAGTTCTTC; CDR3: CASSPSRGSYNEQFF
V: TRBV30; J: TRBJ1-4; size: -; D: -; DNA: TGTGCCTGGAGTGTAAGGGGAACTAATGAAAAACTGTTTTTT; CDR3: CAWSVRGTNEKLFF
V: TRBV6-5; J: TRBJ2-5; size: -; D: -; DNA: TGTGCCAGCAGTTACCCCCCGCAAGAGACCCAGTACTTC; CDR3: CASSYPPQETQYF
V: TRBV29-1; J: TRBJ1-2; size: medium-sized; D: TRBD1; DNA: TGCAGCGTCGCAGGGACAGGGGAAGGCTACACCTTC; CDR3: CSVAGTGEGYTF
V: TRBV25-1; J: TRBJ2-2; size: -; D: TRBD1; DNA: TGTGCCAGCAGTGCGGGACAGGGGCTTAACACCGGGGAGCTGTTTTTT; CDR3: CASSAGQGLNTGELFF
V: TRBV5-1; J: TRBJ2-3; size: -; D: TRBD2; DNA: TGCGCCAGCAGCTTGTCCGGGACTAGCGGGGGGGCCGCAGATACGCAGTATTTT; CDR3: CASSLSGTSGGAADTQYF
V: TRBV19; J: TRBJ2-7; size: -; D: -; DNA: TGTGCCAGTAGTATACTTACCAGTCGGGGCGAGCAGTACTTC; CDR3: CASSILTSRGEQYF
V: TRBV29-1; J: TRBJ2-7; size: -; D: TRBD2; DNA: TGCAGCGCCACAGAGGGACTAGCGGGCGGGGTATTTCCCTACGAGCAGTACTTC; CDR3: CSATEGLAGGVFPYEQYF
V: TRBV19; J: TRBJ1-6; size: -; D: TRBD1; DNA: TGTGCCAGTAACCCTTACGCAGGGGGAAATTCACCCCTCCACTTT; CDR3: CASNPYAGGNSPLHF
V: TRBV29-1; J: TRBJ1-2; size: -; D: -; DNA: TGCAGCGTTGACAGGGGAGAAGGACGCTACACCTTC; CDR3: CSVDRGEGRYTF
V: TRBV4-1; J: TRBJ2-1; size: -; D: TRBD1; DNA: TGCGCCAGCAGCCAAGGCGACAGGGGCTACAATGAGCAGTTCTTC; CDR3: CASSQGDRGYNEQFF
V: TRBV4-1; J: TRBJ1-2; size: -; D: -; DNA: TGCGCCAGCAGCCAAGAATGGGGCAGGGGTTATGGCTACACCTTC; CDR3: CASSQEWGRGYGYTF
V: TRBV2; J: TRBJ2-1; size: -; D: -; DNA: TGTGCCAGCAGTGGAAGCTTTCTAGACAATGAGCAGTTCTTC; CDR3: CASSGSFLDNEQFF
V: TRBV10-2; J: TRBJ1-3; size: medium-sized; D: TRBD1; DNA: TGCGCCAGCAGTGATAGGGACAGCTCTGGAAACACCATATATTTT; CDR3: CASSDRDSSGNTIYF
V: TRBV19; J: TRBJ2-7; size: -; D: -; DNA: TGTGCCAGTAGTATTTCAGTGGGGGGGACATACGGCTACGAGCAGTACTTC; CDR3: CASSISVGGTYGYEQYF
V: TRBV3-1/TRBV3-2; J: TRBJ1-3; size: -; D: TRBD1; DNA: TGTGCCAGCAGCCTCAACCCGGGACAGGGGGCCCGCTCTGGAAACACCATATATTTT; CDR3: CASSLNPGQGARSGNTIYF
V: TRBV9; J: TRBJ2-7; size: -; D: TRBD2; DNA: TGTGCCAGCAGCGTAGCTGGCGGGGGGGCCGGGGAGCAGTACTTC; CDR3: CASSVAGGGAGEQYF
V: TRBV3-1/TRBV3-2; J: TRBJ2-1; size: -; D: TRBD2; DNA: TGTGCCAGCAGCCAATCTAGCGGGAGTTGGAATGAGCAGTTCTTC; CDR3: CASSQSSGSWNEQFF
V: TRBV6-5; J: TRBJ2-3; size: -; D: TRBD1; DNA: TGTGCCAGCAGTTTGGACAGGGTAGCAAAAGATACGCAGTATTTT; CDR3: CASSLDRVAKDTQYF
V: TRBV7-2; J: TRBJ2-1; size: -; D: TRBD2; DNA: TGTGCCAGCAGCCTACGACTAGCGAGGAGCTCCTACAATGAGCAGTTCTTC; CDR3: CASSLRLARSSYNEQFF
V: TRBV5-4; J: TRBJ2-5; size: -; D: TRBD1; DNA: TGTGCCAGCAGACCCCTGACAGGGGGTGGGGAGACCCAGTACTTC; CDR3: CASRPLTGGGETQYF
V: TRBV30; J: TRBJ1-5; size: -; D: -; DNA: TGTGCCTGGAGTGGGATGGGTCCCGGGGGCCAGCATTTT; CDR3: CAWSGMGPGGQHF
V: TRBV29-1; J: TRBJ1-1; size: -; D: -; DNA: TGCAGCGTTGTCCGTAACACTGAAGCTTTCTTT; CDR3: CSVVRNTEAFF
V: TRBV18; J: TRBJ1-2; size: -; D: TRBD1; DNA: TGTGCCAGCTCAGCTGACAGGGTTGTTGGCTACACCTTC; CDR3: CASSADRVVGYTF
V: TRBV2; J: TRBJ2-3; size: -; D: TRBD2; DNA: TGTGCCACTAGCGGGAGGGGCACAGATACGCAGTATTTT; CDR3: CATSGRGTDTQYF
V: TRBV7-9; J: TRBJ1-4; size: -; D: -; DNA: TGTGCCAGCAGCTTAGCTGGGCGGCGGGTAGAAAAACTGTTTTTT; CDR3: CASSLAGRRVEKLFF
V: TRBV19; J: TRBJ2-2; size: -; D: TRBD1; DNA: TGTGGCGCGGGAAGGACAGGGATCGGGGAGCTGTTTTTT; CDR3: CGAGRTGIGELFF
V: TRBV3-1/TRBV3-2; J: TRBJ1-2; size: -; D: TRBD1; DNA: TGTGCCAGCAGCCCGGGACAGCGGCACTACACCTTC; CDR3: CASSPGQRHYTF
V: TRBV4-1; J: TRBJ1-1; size: -; D: TRBD1; DNA: TGCGCCAGCAGCGATCCAGGGACAGTGAACACTGAAGCTTTCTTT; CDR3: CASSDPGTVNTEAFF
V: TRBV7-2; J: TRBJ2-3; size: -; D: TRBD1; DNA: TGTGCCAGCAGTCCTCAGGGGGCCTGGGTTTCGCAGTATTTT; CDR3: CASSPQGAWVSQYF
V: TRBV5-8; J: TRBJ1-4; size: -; D: -; DNA: TGTGCCAGCAGCTACAGTGTTGAAATGAAAAAACTGTTTTTT; CDR3: CASSYSVEMKKLFF